Sequencing of this T cell receptor beta chain was carried out in a study of blood T cell repertoires in COVID-19. About the study: Donors in the United States, Italy and Spain gave samples during acute or convalescent COVID-19. In each case, the material was cDNA or gDNA derived from T cells, B-cell-depleted T cells, or PBMCs.

After removal of 3 bases from V and 7 bases from J, the junction contained 12 bases not matched to a gene. The CDR3 is 16 amino acids. Germline V gene sequence: CDR1 KGHSH, CDR2 LQKENI. Per the authors' pipeline: Reference gene primer amplification gave nucleated cell count estimates. Only in-frame clones appear in the TCRdb table, and some are missing; sequencing was by immunoSEQ multiplex PCR. For V, J and clone size, that table is used; D and trimming come from the DNA. This table has a few hundred thousand clones, more than 65% appearing once. The sequenced sample consisted of peripheral blood. This sequence originates from a man aged 35-49 years who had recovered from COVID-19. V usage is TRBV18 and J usage is TRBJ2-7, with 10 positions matching TRBD1. The CDR3 region has the DNA TGTGCCAGCTCACCTCCAAAATCGACAGGGGGCGGAGAGCAGTACTTC. Its protein is CASSPPKSTGGGEQYF.